This T cell receptor (beta chain) was identified during a study of blood T cell repertoires in COVID-19. The wider study: The United States, Italy and Spain provided the acute and convalescent COVID-19 samples. PBMCs, B-cell-depleted T cells, or T cells provided the cDNA or gDNA that made up the material.

CDR1 and CDR2 from the germline V gene are GTSNPN and SVGIG (reference sequence). Unmatched junction bases numbered 8, after V lost 5 bases and J lost 1 base. This CDR3 is built from 14 residues. How the authors handled the data: Cell counts per sample came from amplifying reference gene primers. The protocol was immunoSEQ multiplex PCR, while the TCRdb copy is restricted to in-frame clones and leaves out a portion. V, J and clone size derive from that table, while D and trimming were established from the DNA sequence. The sample lists 200,000 to 250,000 clones, just over 85% occurring once. Sequencing input: peripheral blood. V gene TRBV30 combines with J gene TRBJ2-7; TRBD1 agrees at 7 bases. This receptor was identified in a man at least 80 years old with acute or convalescent COVID-19. The CDR3 bases are TGTGCCTGGCAAACCGGGACAGTATCCTACGAGCAGTACTTC. Translating gives CAWQTGTVSYEQYF. The entire variable domain, with the rest obtained from reference TRBV30 and TRBJ2-7, is as follows: SQTIHQWPATLVQPVGSPLSLECTVEGTSNPNLYWYRQAAGRGLQLLFYSVGIGQISSEVPQNLSASRPQDRQFILSSKKLLLSDSGFYLCAWQTGTVSYEQYFGPGTRLTVT.